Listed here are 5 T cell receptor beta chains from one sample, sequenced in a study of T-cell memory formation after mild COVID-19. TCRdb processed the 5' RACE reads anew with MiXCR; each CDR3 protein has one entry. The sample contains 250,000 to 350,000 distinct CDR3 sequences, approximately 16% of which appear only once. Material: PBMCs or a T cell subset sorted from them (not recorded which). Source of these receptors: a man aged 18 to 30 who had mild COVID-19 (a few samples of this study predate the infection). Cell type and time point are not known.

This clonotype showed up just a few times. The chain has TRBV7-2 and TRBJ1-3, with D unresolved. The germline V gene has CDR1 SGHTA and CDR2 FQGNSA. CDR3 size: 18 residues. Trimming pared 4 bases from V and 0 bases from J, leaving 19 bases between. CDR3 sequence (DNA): TGTGCCAGCAGCTCACCACGTACGACGCTCTACTCTGGAAACACCATATATTTT. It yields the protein CASSSPRTTLYSGNTIYF.

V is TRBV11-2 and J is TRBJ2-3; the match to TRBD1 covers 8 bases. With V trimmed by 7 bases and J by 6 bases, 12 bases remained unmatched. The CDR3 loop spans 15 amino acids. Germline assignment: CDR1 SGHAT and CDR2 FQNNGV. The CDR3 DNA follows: TGTGCCAGCATTAAACAGGGGGAGGCCCCGGATACGCAGTATTTT. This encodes CASIKQGEAPDTQYF.

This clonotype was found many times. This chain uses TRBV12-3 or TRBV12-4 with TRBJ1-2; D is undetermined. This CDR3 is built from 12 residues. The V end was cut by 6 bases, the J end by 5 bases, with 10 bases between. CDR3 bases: TGTGCCAGCAGCCCCGGAGTATATGGCTACACCTTC. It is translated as CASSPGVYGYTF.

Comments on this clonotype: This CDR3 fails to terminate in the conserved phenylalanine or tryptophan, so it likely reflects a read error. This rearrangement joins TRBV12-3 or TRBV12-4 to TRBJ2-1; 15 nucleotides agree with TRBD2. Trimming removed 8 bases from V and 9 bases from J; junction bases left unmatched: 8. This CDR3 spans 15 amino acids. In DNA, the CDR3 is TGTGCCAGCCGTCGGGGACTAGCGGGGGGAGGTGAGCAGTTCTTA. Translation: CASRRGLAGGGEQFL.

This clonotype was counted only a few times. DNA for the CDR3: TGTGCCAGCAGCCGGAGGGGGATGAACACTGAAGCTTTCTTT. Translation gives CASSRRGMNTEAFF. The chain links TRBV7-2 to TRBJ1-1; maybe TRBD1 (6 bases). Germline V gene sequence: CDR1 SGHTA, CDR2 FQGNSA. This CDR3 is built from 14 residues. V lost 5 bases and J lost 0, with 10 bases in between. The complete variable domain, with remaining parts taken from reference TRBV7-2 and TRBJ1-1, reads GAGVSQSPSNKVTEKGKDVELRCDPISGHTALYWYRQSLGQGLEFLIYFQGNSAPDKSGLPSDRFSAERTGGSVSTLTIQRTQQEDSAVYLCASSRRGMNTEAFFGQGTRLTVV.